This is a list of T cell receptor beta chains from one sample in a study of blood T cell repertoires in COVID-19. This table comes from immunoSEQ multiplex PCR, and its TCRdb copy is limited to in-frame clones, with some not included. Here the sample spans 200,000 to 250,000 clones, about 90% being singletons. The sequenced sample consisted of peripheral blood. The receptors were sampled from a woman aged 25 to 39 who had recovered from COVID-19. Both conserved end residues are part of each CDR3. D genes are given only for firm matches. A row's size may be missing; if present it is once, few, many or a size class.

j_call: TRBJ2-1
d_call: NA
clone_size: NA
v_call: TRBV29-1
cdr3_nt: TGCAGCGCTTCCGGGGGCAATGAGCAGTTCTTC
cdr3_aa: CSASGGNEQFF

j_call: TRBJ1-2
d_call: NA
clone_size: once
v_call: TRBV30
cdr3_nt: TGTGCCTGGAGGGGCGATAACTATGGCTACACCTTC
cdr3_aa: CAWRGDNYGYTF

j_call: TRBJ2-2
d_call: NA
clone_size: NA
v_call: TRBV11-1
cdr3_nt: TGTGCATCGGGTCGTCGTGGGGGCAACACCGGGGAGCTGTTTTTT
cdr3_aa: CASGRRGGNTGELFF

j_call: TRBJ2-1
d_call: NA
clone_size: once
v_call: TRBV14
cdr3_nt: TGTGCCAGCAGCCACGCGTACAATGAGCAGTTCTTC
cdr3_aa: CASSHAYNEQFF

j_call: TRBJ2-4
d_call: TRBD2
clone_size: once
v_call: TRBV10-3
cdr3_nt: TGTGCCATCAGTGAGTTTACTAGCGGAGACAAAAACATTCAGTACTTC
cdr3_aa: CAISEFTSGDKNIQYF

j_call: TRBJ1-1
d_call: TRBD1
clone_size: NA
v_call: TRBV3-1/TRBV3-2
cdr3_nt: TGTGCCAGCAGCCAAGCTGACCCGGGGACAGGGAAGGACACTGAAGCTTTCTTT
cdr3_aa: CASSQADPGTGKDTEAFF

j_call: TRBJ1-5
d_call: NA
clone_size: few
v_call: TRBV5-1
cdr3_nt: TGCGCCAGCAGCTTTGAGCGGCCCCAGCATTTT
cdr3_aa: CASSFERPQHF

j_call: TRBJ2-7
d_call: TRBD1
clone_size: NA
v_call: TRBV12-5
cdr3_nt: TGTGCTAGTGGTTTCATGGCAGGGGGCTACGAGCAGTACTTC
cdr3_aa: CASGFMAGGYEQYF

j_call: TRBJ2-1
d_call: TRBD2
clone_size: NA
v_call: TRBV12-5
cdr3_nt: TGTGCTAGTCAGACTGCGGGGGGGCCTAATGAGCAGTTCTTC
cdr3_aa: CASQTAGGPNEQFF

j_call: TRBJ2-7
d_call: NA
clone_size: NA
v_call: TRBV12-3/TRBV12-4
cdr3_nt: TGTGCCAGCTCAGACAGGCGCGAGCAGTACTTC
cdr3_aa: CASSDRREQYF

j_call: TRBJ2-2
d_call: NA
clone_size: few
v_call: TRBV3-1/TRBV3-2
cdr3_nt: TGTGCCAGCAGCCTCCAAACCGGGGAGCTGTTTTTT
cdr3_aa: CASSLQTGELFF

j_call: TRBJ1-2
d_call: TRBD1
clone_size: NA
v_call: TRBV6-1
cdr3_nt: TGTGCCAGCAGTGAAGTTGGAAGGGGGCAGACCCTTTTAAACTATGGCTACACCTTC
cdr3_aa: CASSEVGRGQTLLNYGYTF

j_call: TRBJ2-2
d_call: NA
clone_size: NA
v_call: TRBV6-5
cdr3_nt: TGTGCCAGCAGGACTGCAAACACCGGGGAGCTGTTTTTT
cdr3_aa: CASRTANTGELFF

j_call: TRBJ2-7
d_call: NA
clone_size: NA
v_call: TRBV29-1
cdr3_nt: TGCAGCGCCACCCAGCGGGGGGACAGGTACGAGCAGTACTTC
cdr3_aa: CSATQRGDRYEQYF

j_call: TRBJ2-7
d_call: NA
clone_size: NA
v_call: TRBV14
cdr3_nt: TGTGCCAGCAGCCAAGTTACCTACGAGCAGTACTTC
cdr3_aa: CASSQVTYEQYF

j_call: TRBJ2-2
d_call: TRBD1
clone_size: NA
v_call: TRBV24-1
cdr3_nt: TGTGCCACCAGTTCCGGGACAGGGCTGGCCGGGGAGCTGTTTTTT
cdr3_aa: CATSSGTGLAGELFF

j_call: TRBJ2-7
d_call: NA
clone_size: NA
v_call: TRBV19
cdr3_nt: TGTGCCAGTAGTATCAACAGGGCCGTCGACGAGCAGTACTTC
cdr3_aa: CASSINRAVDEQYF

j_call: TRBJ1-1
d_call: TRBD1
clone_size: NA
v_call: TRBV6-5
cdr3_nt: TGTGCCAGTACCGAGGACAGGGGGTGGTCTGAAGCTTTCTTT
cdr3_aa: CASTEDRGWSEAFF

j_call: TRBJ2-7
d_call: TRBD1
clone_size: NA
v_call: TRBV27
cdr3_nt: TGTGCCAGCAGAAAGGACAGGGGGTCCTACGAGCAGTACTTC
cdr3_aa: CASRKDRGSYEQYF

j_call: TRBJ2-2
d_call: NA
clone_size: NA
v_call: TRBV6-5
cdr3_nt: TGTGCCACCGTACTAGCCTACGCGAACACCGGGGAGCTGTTTTTT
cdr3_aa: CATVLAYANTGELFF

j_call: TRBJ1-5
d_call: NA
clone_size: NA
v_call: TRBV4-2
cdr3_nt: TGTGCCAGCAGCTACAACAGAGATAGCAATCAGCCCCAGCATTTT
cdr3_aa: CASSYNRDSNQPQHF

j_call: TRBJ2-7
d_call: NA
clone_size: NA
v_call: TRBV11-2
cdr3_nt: TGTGCCAGCAGCTTAGATACCAGCGGCGAGCAGTACTTC
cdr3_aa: CASSLDTSGEQYF

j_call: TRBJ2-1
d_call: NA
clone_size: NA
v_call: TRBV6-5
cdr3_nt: TGTGCCAGCAGTTGGGGGGACGGAGGGGAGCAGTTCTTC
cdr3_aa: CASSWGDGGEQFF

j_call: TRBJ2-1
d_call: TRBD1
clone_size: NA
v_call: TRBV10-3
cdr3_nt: TGTGCCATCAGTGAAGGGACAGGGGATCCCTCCTACAATGAGCAGTTCTTC
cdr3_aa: CAISEGTGDPSYNEQFF

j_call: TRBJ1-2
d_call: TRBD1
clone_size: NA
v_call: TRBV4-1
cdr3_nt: TGCGCCAGCAGCCAAGACCCAGGGGGCAACCCCAACTATGGCTACACCTTC
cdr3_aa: CASSQDPGGNPNYGYTF

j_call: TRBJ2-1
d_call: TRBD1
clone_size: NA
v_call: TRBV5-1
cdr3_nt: TGCGCCAGCAGCTTGGTTGGGACAGGGGGTCGCAATGAGCAGTTCTTC
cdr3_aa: CASSLVGTGGRNEQFF

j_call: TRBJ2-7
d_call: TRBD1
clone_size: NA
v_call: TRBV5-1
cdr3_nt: TGCGCCAGCAAAGTGGGTCCGGGACAGGGGTTCTACGAGCAGTACTTC
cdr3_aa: CASKVGPGQGFYEQYF

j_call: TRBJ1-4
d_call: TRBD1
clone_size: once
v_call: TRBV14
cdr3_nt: TGTGCCAGCAGCCAAGAGACAGGGACCTTTAATGAAAAACTGTTTTTT
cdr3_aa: CASSQETGTFNEKLFF

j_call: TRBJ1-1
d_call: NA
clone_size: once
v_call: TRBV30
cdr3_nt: TGTGCCTGGAGTTCTGGGAGTGGGAGAGAGACCGGATTT
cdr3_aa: CAWSSGSGRETGF

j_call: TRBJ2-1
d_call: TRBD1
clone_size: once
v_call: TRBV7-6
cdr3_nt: TGTGCCAGCAGCTCCCCGGTCCGGGACAGGGCCTCCCCGGACCAGTTCTTC
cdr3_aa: CASSSPVRDRASPDQFF

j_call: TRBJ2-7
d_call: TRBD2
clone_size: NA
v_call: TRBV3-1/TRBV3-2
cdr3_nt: TGTGCCAGCAGCCAAGATTTAGGGCTAGCGGGGGTCTACGAGCAGTACTTC
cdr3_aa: CASSQDLGLAGVYEQYF

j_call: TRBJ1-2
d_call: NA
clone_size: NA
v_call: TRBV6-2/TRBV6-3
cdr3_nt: TGTGCCAGCAGTTACACAGGGAGAGACTATGGCTACACCTTC
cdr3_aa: CASSYTGRDYGYTF

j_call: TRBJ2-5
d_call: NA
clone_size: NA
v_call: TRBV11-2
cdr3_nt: TGTGCCAGCAGCTTAGCGGGTAGCGAGTGGTGGGAAGAGACCCAGTACTTC
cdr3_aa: CASSLAGSEWWEETQYF

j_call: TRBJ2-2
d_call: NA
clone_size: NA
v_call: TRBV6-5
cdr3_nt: TGTGCCGCATTTTCAGGGGCGGGGAACACCGGGGAGCTGTTTTTT
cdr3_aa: CAAFSGAGNTGELFF

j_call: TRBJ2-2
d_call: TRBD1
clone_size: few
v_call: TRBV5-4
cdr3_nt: TGTGCCAGCAGCTCAACAGGGGCGTGGGGAACCGGGGAGCTGTTTTTT
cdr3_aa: CASSSTGAWGTGELFF

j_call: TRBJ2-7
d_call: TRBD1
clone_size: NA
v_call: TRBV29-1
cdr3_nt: TGCAGCGTTTCCGGGACAGGGGACTACGAGCAGTACTTC
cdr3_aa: CSVSGTGDYEQYF

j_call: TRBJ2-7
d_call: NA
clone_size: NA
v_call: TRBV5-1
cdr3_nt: TGCGCCAGCAGCTTGGGACAGCCATCCTACGAGCAGTACTTC
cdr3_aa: CASSLGQPSYEQYF

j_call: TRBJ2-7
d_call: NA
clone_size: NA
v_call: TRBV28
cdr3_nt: TGTGCCACCGGGCGGGGCAGCTCCTACGAGCAGTACTTC
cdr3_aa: CATGRGSSYEQYF

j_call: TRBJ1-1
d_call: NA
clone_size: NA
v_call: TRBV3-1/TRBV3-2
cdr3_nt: TGTGCCAGCAGCCTAACAGGTCTGAACACTGAAGCTTTCTTT
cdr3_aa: CASSLTGLNTEAFF

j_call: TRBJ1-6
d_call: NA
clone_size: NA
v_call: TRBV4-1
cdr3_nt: TGCGCCAGCAGCCAAGGGTCGGGTAATTCACCCCTCCACTTT
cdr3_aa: CASSQGSGNSPLHF

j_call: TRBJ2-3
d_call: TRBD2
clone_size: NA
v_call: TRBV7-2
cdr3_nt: TGTGCCAGCAGCTTATGGAGCGGGGGGGAGGGCACGCAGTATTTT
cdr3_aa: CASSLWSGGEGTQYF